This entry lists 22 T cell receptor beta chains sequenced from one sample in a study of blood T cells in healthy people across ages. Next came a second PCR, run for about 6 to 12 cycles, which used a sample-barcoded 5' primer along with a J-beta primer mix. TCRdb redid the calling of the 5' RACE reads with MiXCR, one entry per CDR3 protein. The table has over a million distinct CDR3 sequences, approximately 63% seen once. Sequencing input: blood. These receptors were taken from a man between 18 and 29 years old in good health.

This clonotype has only a few counts. The chain employs TRBV5-1 and TRBJ2-5; no reliable D call. This CDR3 region has 14 residues. Germline V lookup: CDR1 SGHRS, CDR2 YFSETQ. The V end was cut by 0 bases, the J end by 3 bases, with 9 bases between. CDR3 nucleotide sequence: TGCGCCAGCAGCTTGGTTCTAAGCGAAGAGACCCAGTACTTC. Residues: CASSLVLSEETQYF. Using reference TRBV5-1 and TRBJ2-5 for the parts outside the CDR3, the full variable domain is KAGVTQTPRYLIKTRGQQVTLSCSPISGHRSVSWYQQTPGQGLQFLFEYFSETQRNKGNFPGRFSGRQFSNSRSEMNVSTLELGDSALYLCASSLVLSEETQYFGPGTRLLVL.

Only one count was recorded for this clonotype. The V gene is TRBV2, the J gene TRBJ2-3; 8 bases agree with TRBD1. The CDR3 extends over 16 amino acids. V shed 9 bases and J 0 bases; nucleotides not matched to a gene: 11. Germline V gene sequence: CDR1 SNHLY, CDR2 FYNNEI. The CDR3 nucleotides are TGTGCCAGAGAGTCGGCGACAGGGGACAGCACAGATACGCAGTATTTT. It is translated as CARESATGDSTDTQYF.

V usage is TRBV5-1 and J usage is TRBJ1-2, with TRBD1 as a possible D gene (6 bases). The germline V gene has CDR1 SGHRS and CDR2 YFSETQ. The CDR3 length is 14 residues. Trimming stripped 2 bases from V and 2 bases from J, with 10 bases between. The CDR3 DNA follows: TGCGCCAGCAGCTTAGGGGGATACAACTATGGCTACACCTTC. This translates into CASSLGGYNYGYTF.

The chain links TRBV14 to TRBJ2-3; 8 positions match TRBD1. The germline CDR1 and CDR2 sequences are SGHDN and FVKESK. The CDR3 totals 15 residues. J was trimmed by 5 bases and V by 4 bases; bases with no gene match: 8. DNA of the CDR3: TGTGCCAGCAGCCTACGGACAGGGCTCCTAGATACGCAGTATTTT. Protein sequence: CASSLRTGLLDTQYF.

This chain uses TRBV5-6 with TRBJ2-1, with 14 bases that match TRBD2. V was clipped by 2 bases and J by 1 base; unmatched bases: 5. Germline V lookup: CDR1 SGHDT, CDR2 YYEEEE. This CDR3 spans 18 amino acids. CDR3: CASSFGLAGGRSYNEQFF. As DNA, the CDR3 is TGTGCCAGCAGCTTCGGACTAGCGGGAGGAAGGTCCTACAATGAGCAGTTCTTC.

The CDR3 spells CASTQGAGQETQYF. CDR3 in DNA: TGTGCCAGCACCCAAGGGGCAGGGCAAGAGACCCAGTACTTC. The chain has TRBV7-9 and TRBJ2-5, with D possibly matching TRBD1 (5 bases). The CDR3 is 14 amino acids. Trimming took 7 bases from V and 2 from J, leaving 14 bases between them. CDR1 is SEHNR, CDR2 FQNEAQ, per germline (reference sequence). Full variable domain (rest looked up from reference TRBV7-9 and TRBJ2-5): DTGVSQNPRHKITKRGQNVTFRCDPISEHNRLYWYRQTLGQGPEFLTYFQNEAQLEKSRLLSDRFSAERPKGSFSTLEIQRTEQGDSAMYLCASTQGAGQETQYFGPGTRLLVL.

V usage is TRBV12-3 or TRBV12-4 and J usage is TRBJ1-6; the D gene is possibly TRBD1 (5 bases). Trimming stripped 6 bases from V and 14 bases from J, with 14 bases between. The CDR3 covers 12 residues. The CDR3 loop is CASSPRGLALHF. CDR3 DNA: TGTGCCAGCAGCCCGAGGGGTTTGGCCCTCCACTTT.

This clonotype turned up a few times. The chain joins TRBV4-1 to TRBJ1-1; possibly TRBD1 for D (6 bases). V lost 4 bases, J lost 7 bases, and 19 bases lay in between. CDR1 MGHRA and CDR2 YSYEKL come from the germline V gene. The CDR3 runs 15 residues. The CDR3 DNA reads as TGCGCCAGCAGCCTTTCTCCGGGACACTCGTTTGAAGCTTTCTTT. Its protein is CASSLSPGHSFEAFF.

The genes are TRBV6-5 and TRBJ1-2, with D unclear. Trimming left V 2 bases short and J 3 bases short, with 10 bases between. Germline lookup yields CDR1 MNHEY and CDR2 SVGAGI. The CDR3 is made up of 14 amino acids. As DNA, the CDR3 is TGTGCCAGCAGTTACACCGACGGATACTATGGCTACACCTTC. Its protein is CASSYTDGYYGYTF.

The rearrangement uses TRBV7-9 and TRBJ2-6; D unclear. The germline gives CDR1 SEHNR, CDR2 FQNEAQ (reference sequence). There are 14 residues in the CDR3. Trimming removed 5 bases from V and 5 bases from J, with 10 bases in between. The CDR3, as DNA: TGTGCCAGCAGCCCCGAACTTCGGGCCAACGTCCTGACTTTC. It codes for CASSPELRANVLTF.

This rearrangement joins TRBV5-1 to TRBJ2-1, with D tentatively TRBD2 (5 bases). V lost 4 bases and J 8 bases, leaving 16 bases between the germline ends. This CDR3 comprises 14 residues. Per germline, CDR1 SGHRS and CDR2 YFSETQ. The CDR3 nucleotides read TGCGCCAGCAGCACTAAGCGGACTCGGGATGAGCAGTTCTTC. Encoded protein: CASSTKRTRDEQFF.

This sequence joins TRBV20-1 and TRBJ2-5, with TRBD2 matching over 9 bases. The CDR3 runs 16 residues. CDR1 is DFQATT and CDR2 is SNEGSKA in the germline V gene (reference sequence). Trimming at V came to 0 bases and at J to 4 bases, leaving 9 bases not matched to a gene. As DNA, the CDR3 is TGCAGTGCTAGAGATACAGGGCTAGCGGGGTCAGAGACCCAGTACTTC. It encodes CSARDTGLAGSETQYF.

V and J are TRBV12-3 or TRBV12-4 and TRBJ2-7; 9 nucleotides line up with TRBD2. The CDR3 runs 16 residues. Trimming took 0 bases from V and 1 from J; bases not matched to a gene: 4. The CDR3 loop reads CASSLAGGRVSYEQYF. The CDR3 DNA sequence: TGTGCCAGCAGTTTAGCGGGCGGGAGGGTATCCTACGAGCAGTACTTC.

This clonotype was observed once. This CDR3 is CASRGQTNYGYTF. The CDR3, as DNA: TGTGCCAGCAGGGGACAGACGAACTATGGCTACACCTTC. The chain employs TRBV25-1 and TRBJ1-2; 7 bases are a match to TRBD1. The CDR3 length is 13 residues. CDR1 is MGHDK, CDR2 SYGVNS, per germline. With V trimmed by 6 bases and J by 2 bases, 3 bases remained unmatched.

The chain joins TRBV7-2 to TRBJ1-5, with D perhaps matching TRBD1 (5 bases). The CDR3 has 17 residues. Germline CDR1 is SGHTA and CDR2 is FQGNSA. V was pared by 5 bases and J by 0 bases, with 17 bases between. The CDR3 sequence: CASSPASWGFSNQPQHF. For the CDR3, the DNA is TGTGCCAGCAGCCCCGCGAGTTGGGGGTTTAGCAATCAGCCCCAGCATTTT.

The V call is TRBV29-1, the J call TRBJ2-3; D unclear. There are 13 residues in the CDR3. Germline lookup yields CDR1 SQVTM and CDR2 ANQGSEA. Trimming removed 7 bases at V and 0 bases at J, with 11 bases between. This CDR3 reads CSAAIVSTDTQYF. The CDR3 nucleotides read TGCAGCGCCGCAATAGTGAGCACAGATACGCAGTATTTT.

In regard to this clonotype: Germline is not matched at one junction end, which may reflect a read error. This chain links TRBV7-2 with TRBJ2-5; 10 bases fit TRBD2. Germline assignment: CDR1 SGHTA and CDR2 FQGNSA. The CDR3 is 16 amino acids. CDR3 DNA sequence: TGTGCCAACAGCTTAGAACTAGCGGGGAGTCAAGAGACCCAGTACTTC. It encodes CANSLELAGSQETQYF. Variable domain in full (rest from reference TRBV7-2 and TRBJ2-5): GAGVSQSPSNKVTEKGKDVELRCDPISGHTALYWYRQSLGQGLEFLIYFQGNSAPDKSGLPSDRFSAERTGGSVSTLTIQRTQQEDSAVYLCANSLELAGSQETQYFGPGTRLLVL.

This chain uses TRBV20-1 with TRBJ1-5; perhaps TRBD1 as D (6 bases). Germline V gene lookup returns CDR1 DFQATT and CDR2 SNEGSKA (reference sequence). This CDR3 region has 15 residues. V lost 4 bases, J lost 4 bases, and 17 bases lay in between. The CDR3 region has the DNA TGCAGTGCTAACACCGGGACACAAGATAATCAGCCCCAGCATTTT. Amino acids: CSANTGTQDNQPQHF.

The J gene is TRBJ2-5, the V gene TRBV20-1; 8 nucleotides agree with TRBD2. The tail of the sequence fits TRBJ2-7 better, so the J call may be wrong. This CDR3 has 15 residues. Germline V gives CDR1 DFQATT, CDR2 SNEGSKA (reference sequence). CDR3 sequence (DNA): TGCAGTGCTAGAGACCAAGCGGGGGCCCTCTACGAGCAGTACTTC. This encodes CSARDQAGALYEQYF.

This clonotype occurred once. The rearrangement uses TRBV6-5 and TRBJ2-1; possibly TRBD2 for D (5 bases). The V end was cut by 7 bases, the J end by 0 bases, with 10 bases between. CDR3 length equals 14 residues. In germline, CDR1 is MNHEY, CDR2 SVGAGI. The CDR3, as DNA: TGTGCCAGCAAGGAGGAACACTCCTACAATGAGCAGTTCTTC. Translating gives CASKEEHSYNEQFF.

V gene TRBV20-1 combines with J gene TRBJ2-4; 7 bases match TRBD2. The closer fit of TRBJ2-7 to the DNA end suggests the J call may be wrong. CDR3 size: 13 residues. Germline values: CDR1 DFQATT, CDR2 SNEGSKA (reference sequence). The CDR3 sequence: CSATTSSSYEQYF. CDR3 DNA: TGCAGTGCGACGACTAGCAGTTCGTACGAGCAGTACTTC.

The chain combines TRBV7-9 with TRBJ2-7, with D unresolved. V gave up 5 bases and J gave up 3 bases, with 17 bases separating them. Per the germline V gene, CDR1 is SEHNR and CDR2 is FQNEAQ (reference sequence). CDR3 length: 15 residues. As DNA, the CDR3 is TGTGCCAGCAGCCGACCGACCGACGGTAGCTACGAGCAGTACTTC. This sequence encodes CASSRPTDGSYEQYF.